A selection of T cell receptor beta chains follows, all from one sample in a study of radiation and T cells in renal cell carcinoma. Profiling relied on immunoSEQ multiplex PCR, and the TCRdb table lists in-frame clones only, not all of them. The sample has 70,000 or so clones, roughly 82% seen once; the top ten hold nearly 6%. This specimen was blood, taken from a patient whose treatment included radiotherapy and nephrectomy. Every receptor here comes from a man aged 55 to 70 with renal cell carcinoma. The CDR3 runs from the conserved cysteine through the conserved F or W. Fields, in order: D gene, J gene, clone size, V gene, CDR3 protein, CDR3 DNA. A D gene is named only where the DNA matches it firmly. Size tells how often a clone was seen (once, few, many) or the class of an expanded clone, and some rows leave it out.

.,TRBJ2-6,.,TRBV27,CASSFKATVAGANVLTF,TGTGCCAGCAGTTTCAAAGCGACAGTAGCTGGGGCCAACGTCCTGACTTTC
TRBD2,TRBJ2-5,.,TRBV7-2,CASSLGSAGGPWETQYF,TGTGCCAGCAGCTTGGGGTCAGCGGGAGGGCCCTGGGAGACCCAGTACTTC
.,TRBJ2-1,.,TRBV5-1,CASSPWGPPDEQFF,TGCGCCAGCAGCCCCTGGGGCCCCCCGGATGAGCAGTTCTTC
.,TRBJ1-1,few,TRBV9,CASSARGGMTNTEAFF,TGTGCCAGCAGCGCACGGGGAGGGATGACGAACACTGAAGCTTTCTTT
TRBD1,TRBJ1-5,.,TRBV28,CASSLPRGVGLAQHF,TGTGCCAGCAGTTTACCCAGGGGGGTTGGTTTAGCCCAGCATTTT
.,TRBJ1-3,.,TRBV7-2,CASSEAGGSGNTIYF,TGTGCCAGCAGCGAGGCGGGGGGCTCTGGAAACACCATATATTTT
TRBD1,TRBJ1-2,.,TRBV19,CASTSPGQSYGYTF,TGTGCCAGTACCTCCCCGGGACAGTCCTATGGCTACACCTTC
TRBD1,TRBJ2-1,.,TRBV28,CASSSGTGSHNEQFF,TGTGCCAGCAGCTCCGGGACAGGGTCCCACAATGAGCAGTTCTTC
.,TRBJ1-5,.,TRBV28,CASRVTHGNQPQHF,TGTGCCAGCAGGGTGACTCACGGCAATCAGCCCCAGCATTTT
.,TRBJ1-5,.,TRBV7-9,CASSLGQGEQPQHF,TGTGCCAGCAGCTTAGGGCAGGGAGAACAGCCCCAGCATTTT
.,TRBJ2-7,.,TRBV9,CASSALPGRSGSYEQYF,TGTGCCAGCAGCGCTCTGCCGGGGCGAAGCGGCTCCTACGAGCAGTACTTC
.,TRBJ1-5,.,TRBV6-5,CASSPGVRGLATQHF,TGTGCCAGCAGTCCAGGGGTTAGGGGACTTGCGACCCAGCATTTT
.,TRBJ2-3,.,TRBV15,CATSSTGRGDWSTDTQYF,TGTGCCACCAGCAGCACAGGACGGGGTGACTGGAGCACAGATACGCAGTATTTT
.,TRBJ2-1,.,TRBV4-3,CASSQDEGGEQFF,TGCGCCAGCAGCCAAGATGAGGGCGGTGAGCAGTTCTTC
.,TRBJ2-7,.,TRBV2,CASSDSGVTISSYEQYF,TGTGCCAGCAGTGACTCAGGGGTGACTATATCTTCCTACGAGCAGTACTTC
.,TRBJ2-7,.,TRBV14,CASSQEERRGEQYF,TGTGCCAGCAGCCAAGAGGAGAGGCGAGGCGAGCAGTACTTC
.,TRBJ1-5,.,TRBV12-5,CASGPGSLGNQPQHF,TGTGCTAGTGGCCCCGGGTCCCTTGGCAATCAGCCCCAGCATTTT
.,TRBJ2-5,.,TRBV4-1,CASSRRGGETQYF,TGCGCCAGCAGCCGCCGGGGTGGGGAGACCCAGTACTTC
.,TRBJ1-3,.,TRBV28,CASSFGPYSGNTIYF,TGTGCCAGCAGTTTTGGTCCGTACTCTGGAAACACCATATATTTT
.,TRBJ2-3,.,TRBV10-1,CASSEGPNTQYF,TGCGCCAGCAGTGAGGGCCCGAATACGCAGTATTTT
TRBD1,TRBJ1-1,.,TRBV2,CASRGGRSNQNTEAFF,TGTGCCAGCAGAGGGGGCCGGTCTAACCAGAACACTGAAGCTTTCTTT